This entry describes one TCR beta chain. Per the study methods: How many nucleated cells were present was estimated from reference gene primer amplification. Repertoires were generated with immunoSEQ multiplex PCR, while TCRdb's copy carries only in-frame clones and drops some. Clone size and the V and J calls come from that table; the DNA yielded D and trimming. The table includes 95,000 to 110,000 clones, 80% detected once. The sample belongs to a study of blood T cell repertoires in COVID-19. About the research overall: COVID-19 samples, acute and convalescent, were from the United States, Italy and Spain. T cells, B-cell-depleted T cells, or PBMCs provided the cDNA or gDNA that served as material.

Trimming left V 4 bases short and J 0 bases short, with 12 bases between. The CDR3 is 15 residues long. CDR1 is SGHVS and CDR2 is FNYEAQ in the germline V gene. The TCR sequence derives from a man aged 65 to 85 with acute or convalescent COVID-19. V is TRBV7-6 and J is TRBJ1-1; no reliable D call. The sample was peripheral blood. Here the CDR3 DNA reads TGTGCCAGCAGCTCAATCCAGGCCCTGAACACTGAAGCTTTCTTT. Its protein is CASSSIQALNTEAFF.